One and the same sample provided the 14 T cell receptor beta chains below, sequenced in a study of blood T cell repertoires in COVID-19. Here immunoSEQ multiplex PCR was the method, and the copy in TCRdb shows in-frame clones only, minus some. The sample includes roughly 90,000 clones, approximately 92% seen only once; the top ten take approximately 5.6%. The sequencing sample was made of peripheral blood. The receptors were gathered from a woman older than 75 with active COVID-19.

The CDR3 loop reads CASSPSIGQSYTF. CDR3 bases: TGTGCCAGCAGCCCGAGTATAGGACAGAGCTACACCTTC. The chain recombines TRBV7-8 with TRBJ1-2; the D gene is possibly TRBD1 (6 bases). Germline CDR1 is SGHVS and CDR2 is FQNEAQ. The CDR3 length is 13 residues. Trimming pared 5 bases from V and 9 bases from J, leaving 16 bases between.

V is TRBV5-6 and J is TRBJ2-1, with 14 nucleotides matching TRBD2. From germline, CDR1 is SGHDT and CDR2 YYEEEE. Trimming removed 4 bases from V and 9 bases from J; junction bases left unmatched: 3. The CDR3 loop spans 14 amino acids. The CDR3: CASSIGLAGGEQFF. DNA of the CDR3: TGTGCCAGCAGCATAGGACTAGCGGGAGGTGAGCAGTTCTTC.

CDR3 sequence: CASSQGTSDGNTIYF. The CDR3 coding sequence is TGCGCCAGCAGTCAAGGGACTTCAGATGGAAACACCATATATTTT. The chain joins TRBV23-1 to TRBJ1-3, with a weak D call TRBD1 (5 bases). TRBV23-1 is recorded as an ORF, its role being uncertain. The CDR3 extends over 15 amino acids. V was trimmed by 2 bases and J by 3 bases, leaving 11 bases between them.

The chain carries TRBV11-1 and TRBJ2-1, with D maybe TRBD1 (5 bases). The CDR3 contains 15 residues. Germline loops: CDR1 SGHAT, CDR2 FQDESV (reference sequence). V lost 5 bases to trimming and J lost 4 bases, with 15 bases between them. The CDR3 is CASSQDSGSYNEQFF. The CDR3 DNA is TGTGCCAGCAGCCAAGACAGTGGCTCTTACAATGAGCAGTTCTTC.

The chain carries TRBV5-4 and TRBJ2-3; D remains unclear. Trimming removed 5 bases at V and 4 bases at J, with 11 bases between. The CDR3 totals 13 residues. The germline V gene has CDR1 SGHNT and CDR2 YYREEE (reference sequence). CDR3 DNA: TGTGCCAGCAGTCCCCGGTCGTCAGATACGCAGTATTTT. Translated, it gives CASSPRSSDTQYF.

This rearrangement joins TRBV6-5 to TRBJ2-7; TRBD1 matches at 9 bases. V shed 7 bases, J shed 1 base, and the junction held 2 bases outside the gene matches. The CDR3 spans 13 residues. Germline lookup yields CDR1 MNHEY and CDR2 SVGAGI. Written as DNA, the CDR3 is TGTGCCAGCACGGACAGGGGTTCCTACGAGCAGTACTTC. Translation gives CASTDRGSYEQYF.

This chain links TRBV10-2 with TRBJ2-1; possibly TRBD1 for D (6 bases). Trimming stripped 2 bases from V and 12 bases from J, with 11 bases between. The CDR3 length is 12 residues. Germline lookup yields CDR1 WSHSY and CDR2 SAAADI. CDR3 bases: TGCGCCAGCAGTGAGGAGGGGGTGTGGCAGTTCTTC. Its protein is CASSEEGVWQFF.

A few counts support this clone. The rearrangement uses TRBV6-2 or TRBV6-3 and TRBJ1-5, with no clear D. Between the trimmed V and J ends, which lost 0 bases and 8 bases, there was a span of 17 bases. Germline-derived CDR1 and CDR2 are MNHEY and SVGEGT. The CDR3 is made up of 16 amino acids. CDR3 DNA: TGTGCCAGCAGTTACTCGACAAGGCGGGAAATCAAGCCCCAGCATTTT. This sequence encodes CASSYSTRREIKPQHF.

This sequence joins TRBV7-2 and TRBJ1-4; 8 bases agree with TRBD1. The V gene's germline CDR1 is SGHTA and CDR2 FQGNSA. The CDR3 extends over 14 amino acids. V was clipped by 6 bases and J by 4 bases; unmatched bases: 4. Here the CDR3 reads CASRRDRSNEKLFF. The CDR3 nucleotides are TGTGCCAGCAGAAGGGACAGGAGTAATGAAAAACTGTTTTTT.

The V call is TRBV24-1, the J call TRBJ2-5; the match to TRBD2 covers 8 bases. CDR1 is KGHDR and CDR2 is SFDVKD in the germline V gene. With 0 bases clipped from V and 5 bases from J, the junction kept 4 bases outside the gene matches. The CDR3 extends over 15 amino acids. CDR3 DNA: TGTGCCACCAGTGATTTGACGCGGGAGGCGGAGACCCAGTACTTC. This gives the protein CATSDLTREAETQYF.

The chain has TRBV2 and TRBJ1-1, with 7 bases matching TRBD1. V trimming: 4 bases; J trimming: 1 base; junction bases outside the gene matches: 3. Germline V lookup: CDR1 SNHLY, CDR2 FYNNEI. There are 14 residues in the CDR3. The DNA of the CDR3 is TGTGCCAGCAGTGCGGGACAGTCGAACACTGAAGCTTTCTTT. Protein: CASSAGQSNTEAFF.

The V call is TRBV5-1, the J call TRBJ1-1; 9 bases are a match to TRBD1. This CDR3 is built from 15 residues. Germline CDR1 reads SGHRS; CDR2 reads YFSETQ. V lost 4 bases to trimming and J lost 3 bases; unmatched junction nucleotides: 7. In nucleotides, the CDR3 is TGCGCCAGCAGCCGATCGACAGGGGGGGACACTGAAGCTTTCTTT. Its protein product is CASSRSTGGDTEAFF. Full variable domain (outside the CDR3, taken from reference TRBV5-1 and TRBJ1-1): KAGVTQTPRYLIKTRGQQVTLSCSPISGHRSVSWYQQTPGQGLQFLFEYFSETQRNKGNFPGRFSGRQFSNSRSEMNVSTLELGDSALYLCASSRSTGGDTEAFFGQGTRLTVV.

The CDR3 loop is CASSYQQPYGYTF. As DNA, the CDR3 is TGTGCCAGCAGTTACCAACAGCCCTATGGCTACACCTTC. The chain employs TRBV6-6 and TRBJ1-2; D is unclear. This CDR3 is built from 13 residues. Germline CDR1 MNHNY, CDR2 SVGAGI (reference sequence). Trimming pared 2 bases from V and 4 bases from J, leaving 8 bases between.

The V and J genes are TRBV29-1 and TRBJ1-1; 7 bases match TRBD1. Germline values: CDR1 SQVTM, CDR2 ANQGSEA. The CDR3 is made up of 15 amino acids. J gave up 1 base and V 5 bases, and 10 bases lay outside the gene matches. CDR3 protein: CSVSLPRDRNTEAFF. The DNA of the CDR3 is TGCAGCGTTTCCTTACCCCGGGACAGGAACACTGAAGCTTTCTTT.